The sequence of this T cell receptor (beta chain) was determined in a study of blood T cells in healthy people across ages. In the study overall: Every two T cells gave about one barcoded beta molecule via template switching.

Alongside a J-beta primer mix, a sample-barcoded 5' primer served in a second PCR lasting roughly 6 to 11 cycles. One entry per CDR3 protein results from TCRdb running MiXCR on the 5' RACE reads. In the table there are 1.5 million to 2 million distinct CDR3 sequences, approximately 28% of which are singletons. This clonotype occurred a few times. The antigen remains undetermined. There were at least 5 micrograms of total RNA extracted from every sample. Study findings and constraints: Significant beta diversity loss was already apparent by age about 42, declining roughly linearly.

The sequence was collected from a young woman in good health. Sequencing was performed on blood.

The CDR3 reads CASSPQPPPDTQYF. CDR3 sequence (DNA): TGTGCCAGCTCACCGCAACCTCCCCCAGATACGCAGTATTTT. The chain combines TRBV18 with TRBJ2-3, with D unclear. CDR1 is KGHSH, CDR2 LQKENI, per germline. The CDR3 is 14 residues long. The ends were cut back, 3 bases at V and 4 bases at J, with 11 bases in the middle.